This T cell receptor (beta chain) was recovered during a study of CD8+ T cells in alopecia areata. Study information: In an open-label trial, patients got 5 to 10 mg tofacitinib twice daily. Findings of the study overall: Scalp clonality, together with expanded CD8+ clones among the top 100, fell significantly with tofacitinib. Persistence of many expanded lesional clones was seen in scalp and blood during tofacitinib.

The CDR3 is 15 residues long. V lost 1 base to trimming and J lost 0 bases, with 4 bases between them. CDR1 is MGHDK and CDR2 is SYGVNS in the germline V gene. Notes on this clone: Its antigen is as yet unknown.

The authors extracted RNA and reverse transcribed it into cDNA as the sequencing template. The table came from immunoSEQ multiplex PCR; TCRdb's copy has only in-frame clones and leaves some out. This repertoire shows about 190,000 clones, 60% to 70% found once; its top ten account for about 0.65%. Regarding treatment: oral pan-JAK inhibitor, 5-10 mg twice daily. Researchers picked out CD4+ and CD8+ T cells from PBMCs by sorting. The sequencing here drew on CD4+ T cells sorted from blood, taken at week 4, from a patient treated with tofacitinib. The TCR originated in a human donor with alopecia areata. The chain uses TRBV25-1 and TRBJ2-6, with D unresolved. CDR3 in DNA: TGTGCCAGCAGTGAATTCGGCTCTGGGGCCAACGTCCTGACTTTC. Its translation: CASSEFGSGANVLTF.